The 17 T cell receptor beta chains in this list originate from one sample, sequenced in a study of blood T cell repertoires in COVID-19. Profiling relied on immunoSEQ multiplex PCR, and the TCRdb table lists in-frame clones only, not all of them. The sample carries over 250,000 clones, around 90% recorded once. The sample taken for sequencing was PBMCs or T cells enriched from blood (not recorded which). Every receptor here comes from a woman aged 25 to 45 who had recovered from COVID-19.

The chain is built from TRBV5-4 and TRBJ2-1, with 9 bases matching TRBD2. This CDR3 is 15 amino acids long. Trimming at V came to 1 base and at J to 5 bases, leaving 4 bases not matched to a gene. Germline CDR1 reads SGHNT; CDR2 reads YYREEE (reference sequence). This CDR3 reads CASSLTSGLNNEQFF. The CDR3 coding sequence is TGTGCCAGCAGCTTGACTAGCGGGTTGAACAATGAGCAGTTCTTC.

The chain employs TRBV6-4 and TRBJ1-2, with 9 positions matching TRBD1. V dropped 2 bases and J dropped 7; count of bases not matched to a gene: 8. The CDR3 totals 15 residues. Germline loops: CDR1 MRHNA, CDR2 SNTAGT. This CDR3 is CASSDSTGGFLGYTF. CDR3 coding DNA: TGTGCCAGCAGTGACAGCACAGGGGGCTTTCTTGGCTACACCTTC.

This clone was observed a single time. The CDR3 sequence: CASNNNPGTGGWGYTF. CDR3 bases: TGTGCCAGCAACAACAACCCCGGGACAGGGGGCTGGGGCTACACCTTC. The V and J genes are TRBV7-8 and TRBJ1-2; 12 nucleotides match TRBD1. In germline, CDR1 is SGHVS, CDR2 FQNEAQ. This CDR3 comprises 16 residues. The V gene end was trimmed by 7 bases and the J gene end by 8 bases; junction bases not matched to a gene: 14. The full variable domain, completed using reference TRBV7-8 and TRBJ1-2, is GAGVSQSPRYKVAKRGQDVALRCDPISGHVSLFWYQQALGQGPEFLTYFQNEAQLDKSGLPSDRFFAERPEGSVSTLKIQRTQQEDSAVYLCASNNNPGTGGWGYTFGSGTRLTVV.

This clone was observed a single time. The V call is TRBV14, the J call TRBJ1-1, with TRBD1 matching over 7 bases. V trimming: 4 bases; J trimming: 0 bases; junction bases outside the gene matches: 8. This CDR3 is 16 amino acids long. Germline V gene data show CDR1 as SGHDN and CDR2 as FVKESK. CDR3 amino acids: CASSRLGQLLNTEAFF. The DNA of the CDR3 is TGTGCCAGCAGCCGCCTGGGACAGTTATTGAACACTGAAGCTTTCTTT.

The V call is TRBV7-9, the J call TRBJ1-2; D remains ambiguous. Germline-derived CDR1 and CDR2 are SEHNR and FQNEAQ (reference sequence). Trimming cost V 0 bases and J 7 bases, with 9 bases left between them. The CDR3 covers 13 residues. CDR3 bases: TGTGCCAGCAGCTTAGCAGTAGAGGGTGGCTACACCTTC. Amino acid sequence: CASSLAVEGGYTF.

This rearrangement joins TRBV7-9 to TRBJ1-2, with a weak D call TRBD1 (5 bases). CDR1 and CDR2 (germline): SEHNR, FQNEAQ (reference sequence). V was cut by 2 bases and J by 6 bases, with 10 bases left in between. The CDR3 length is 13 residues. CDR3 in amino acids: CASSLSAGNGYTF. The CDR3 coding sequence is TGTGCCAGCAGCTTATCGGCAGGGAATGGCTACACCTTC.

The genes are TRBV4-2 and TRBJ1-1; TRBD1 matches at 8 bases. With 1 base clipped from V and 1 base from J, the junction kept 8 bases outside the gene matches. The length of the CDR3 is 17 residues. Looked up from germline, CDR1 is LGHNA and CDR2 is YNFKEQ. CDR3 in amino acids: CASSQADRGRGNTEAFF. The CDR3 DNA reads TGTGCCAGCAGCCAAGCCGACAGGGGCCGCGGGAACACTGAAGCTTTCTTT.

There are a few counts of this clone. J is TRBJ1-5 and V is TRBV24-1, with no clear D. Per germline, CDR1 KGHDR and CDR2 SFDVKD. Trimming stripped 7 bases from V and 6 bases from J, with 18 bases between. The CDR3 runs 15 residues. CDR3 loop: CATSSGGGPGQPQHF. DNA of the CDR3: TGTGCCACCAGCTCAGGTGGAGGACCGGGTCAGCCCCAGCATTTT.

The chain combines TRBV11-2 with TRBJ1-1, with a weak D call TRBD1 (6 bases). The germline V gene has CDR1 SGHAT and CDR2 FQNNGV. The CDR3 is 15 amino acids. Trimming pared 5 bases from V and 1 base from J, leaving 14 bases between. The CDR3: CASSTSHRENTEAFF. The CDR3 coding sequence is TGTGCCAGCAGCACAAGCCACAGGGAGAACACTGAAGCTTTCTTT.

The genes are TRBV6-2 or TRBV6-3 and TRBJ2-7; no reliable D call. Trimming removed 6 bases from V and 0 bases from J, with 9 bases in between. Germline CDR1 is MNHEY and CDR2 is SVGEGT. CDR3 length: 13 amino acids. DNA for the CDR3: TGTGCCAGCAGCTCCCGACACTCCTACGAGCAGTACTTC. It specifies CASSSRHSYEQYF.

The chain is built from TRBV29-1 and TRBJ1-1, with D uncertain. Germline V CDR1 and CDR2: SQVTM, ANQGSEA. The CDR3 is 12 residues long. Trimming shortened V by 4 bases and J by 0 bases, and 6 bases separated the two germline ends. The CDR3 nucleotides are TGCAGCGTTGCCAGTATGAACACTGAAGCTTTCTTT. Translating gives CSVASMNTEAFF.

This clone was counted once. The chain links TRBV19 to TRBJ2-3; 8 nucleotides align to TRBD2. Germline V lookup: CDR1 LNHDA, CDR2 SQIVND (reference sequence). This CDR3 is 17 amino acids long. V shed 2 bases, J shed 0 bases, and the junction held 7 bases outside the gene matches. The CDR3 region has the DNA TGTGCCAGTAGTATATCCTTGACTAGCGCAAGCACAGATACGCAGTATTTT. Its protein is CASSISLTSASTDTQYF.

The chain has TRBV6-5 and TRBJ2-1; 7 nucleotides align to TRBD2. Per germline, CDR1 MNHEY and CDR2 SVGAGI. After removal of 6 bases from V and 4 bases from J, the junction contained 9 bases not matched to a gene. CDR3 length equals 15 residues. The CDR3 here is CASSRGGSPYNEQFF. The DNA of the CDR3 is TGTGCCAGCAGCCGTGGCGGGAGCCCGTACAATGAGCAGTTCTTC.

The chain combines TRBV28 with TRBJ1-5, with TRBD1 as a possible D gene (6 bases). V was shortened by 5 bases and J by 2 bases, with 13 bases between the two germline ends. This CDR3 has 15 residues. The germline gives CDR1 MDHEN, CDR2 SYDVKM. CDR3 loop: CASSPLRQGNQPQHF. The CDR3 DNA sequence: TGTGCCAGCAGTCCGTTAAGACAGGGCAATCAGCCCCAGCATTTT. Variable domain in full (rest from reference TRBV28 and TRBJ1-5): DVKVTQSSRYLVKRTGEKVFLECVQDMDHENMFWYRQDPGLGLRLIYFSYDVKMKEKGDIPEGYSVSREKKERFSLILESASTNQTSMYLCASSPLRQGNQPQHFGDGTRLSIL.

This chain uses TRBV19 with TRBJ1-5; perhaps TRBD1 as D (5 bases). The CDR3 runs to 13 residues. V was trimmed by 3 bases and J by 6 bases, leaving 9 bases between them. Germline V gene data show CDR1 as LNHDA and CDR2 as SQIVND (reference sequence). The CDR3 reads CASSISGFQPQHF. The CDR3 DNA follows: TGTGCCAGTAGTATCTCAGGGTTTCAGCCCCAGCATTTT. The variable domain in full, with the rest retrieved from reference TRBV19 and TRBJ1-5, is DGGITQSPKYLFRKEGQNVTLSCEQNLNHDAMYWYRQDPGQGLRLIYYSQIVNDFQKGDIAEGYSVSREKKESFPLTVTSAQKNPTAFYLCASSISGFQPQHFGDGTRLSIL.

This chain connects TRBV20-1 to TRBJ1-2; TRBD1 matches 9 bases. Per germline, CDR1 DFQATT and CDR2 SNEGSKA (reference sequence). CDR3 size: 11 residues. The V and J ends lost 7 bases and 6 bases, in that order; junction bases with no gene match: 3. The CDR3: CSETGGNGYTF. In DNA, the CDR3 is TGCAGTGAGACAGGGGGGAATGGCTACACCTTC.

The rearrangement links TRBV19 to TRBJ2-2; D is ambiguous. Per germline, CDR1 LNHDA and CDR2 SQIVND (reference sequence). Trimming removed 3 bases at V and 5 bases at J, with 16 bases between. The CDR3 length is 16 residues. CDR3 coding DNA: TGTGCCAGTAGTATTCGGCGACAACCAACAACCGGGGAGCTGTTTTTT. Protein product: CASSIRRQPTTGELFF.